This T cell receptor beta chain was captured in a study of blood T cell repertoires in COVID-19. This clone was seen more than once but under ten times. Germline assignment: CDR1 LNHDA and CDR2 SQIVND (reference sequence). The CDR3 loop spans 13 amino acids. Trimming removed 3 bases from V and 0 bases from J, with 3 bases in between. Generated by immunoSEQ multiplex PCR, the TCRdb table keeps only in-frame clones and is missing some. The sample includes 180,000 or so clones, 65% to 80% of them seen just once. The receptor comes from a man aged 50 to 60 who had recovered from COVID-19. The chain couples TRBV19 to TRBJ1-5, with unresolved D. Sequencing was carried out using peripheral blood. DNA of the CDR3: TGTGCCAGTAGTATGAGTAGCAATCAGCCCCAGCATTTT. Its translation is CASSMSSNQPQHF.